These 13 T cell receptor beta chains were sequenced from one sample in a study of OX40 agonist ivuxolimab in advanced cancers. Method: immunoSEQ multiplex PCR; TCRdb's copy keeps in-frame clones and lacks some. Among about 37,000 clones listed, approximately 90% were seen once. This specimen consisted of CD4+ or CD8+ T cells sorted from blood, obtained in a trial of the OX40 agonist ivuxolimab. These receptors were taken from an adult with an advanced solid tumor such as melanoma, head and neck, liver or kidney cancer.

The rearrangement links TRBV5-8 to TRBJ2-3; D is unclear. Germline V gene lookup returns CDR1 SGHTS and CDR2 YDEGEE. Trimming stripped 0 bases from V and 2 bases from J, with 7 bases between. The CDR3 has 14 amino acids. CDR3 amino acids: CASSLEAVTDTQYF. CDR3 DNA sequence: TGTGCCAGCAGCTTGGAGGCGGTCACAGATACGCAGTATTTT.

This chain uses TRBV19 with TRBJ2-6; tentatively, D is TRBD1 (6 bases). CDR3 length: 16 amino acids. CDR1 is LNHDA, CDR2 SQIVND, per germline (reference sequence). Deletions cut 7 bases from V and 0 bases from J, with 13 bases between. The CDR3 is CASNEGQFSGANVLTF. CDR3 sequence (DNA): TGTGCCAGTAATGAGGGACAATTCTCTGGGGCCAACGTCCTGACTTTC.

This chain connects TRBV9 to TRBJ2-3; TRBD2 might be the D (6 bases). Trimming took 6 bases from V and 1 from J, leaving 15 bases between them. The CDR3 is 15 amino acids. Germline V lookup: CDR1 SGDLS, CDR2 YYNGEE. The CDR3 nucleotides read TGTGCCAGCACCCGCCTCGGCGGGGGCACAGATACGCAGTATTTT. It codes for CASTRLGGGTDTQYF.

CDR3 nucleotide sequence: TGTGCCAGCAGCTTCGGGGGGCCGGATTACAATGAGCAGTTCTTC. Protein product: CASSFGGPDYNEQFF. V is TRBV11-3 and J is TRBJ2-1, with D possibly TRBD2 on 7 matching bases. CDR3 size: 15 residues. V shed 3 bases and J shed 4 bases, with 13 bases lying between them. CDR1 SGHNT and CDR2 YENEEA come from the germline V gene. The entire variable domain, with the rest obtained from reference TRBV11-3 and TRBJ2-1, is as follows: EAGVVQSPRYKIIEKKQPVAFWCNPISGHNTLYWYLQNLGQGPELLIRYENEEAVDDSQLPKDRFSAERLKGVDSTLKIQPAELGDSAVYLCASSFGGPDYNEQFFGPGTRLTVL.

V is TRBV29-1 and J is TRBJ2-5; TRBD1 or TRBD2 may be the D gene (5 bases each). V was pared by 8 bases and J by 2 bases, with 12 bases between. The CDR3 has 12 amino acids. Germline V gene data show CDR1 as SQVTM and CDR2 as ANQGSEA. CDR3 nucleotide sequence: TGCAGCCTAGTGGGGGAACAAGAGACCCAGTACTTC. Amino acid sequence: CSLVGEQETQYF.

This chain links TRBV7-9 with TRBJ1-5; 12 bases agree with TRBD1. The V segment lost 3 bases and the J segment 7 bases; nucleotides outside the gene matches: 16. This CDR3 comprises 19 residues. CDR1 and CDR2 from the germline V gene are SEHNR and FQNEAQ (reference sequence). CDR3: CASSFARPGQGARYQPQHF. Here the CDR3 DNA reads TGTGCCAGCAGCTTCGCAAGACCGGGACAGGGGGCTCGGTACCAGCCCCAGCATTTT.

The V and J genes are TRBV7-8 and TRBJ1-3; D not resolved. Between the trimmed V and J ends, which lost 2 bases and 4 bases, there was a span of 3 bases. From germline, CDR1 is SGHVS and CDR2 FQNEAQ. This CDR3 has 12 residues. The DNA for the CDR3 is TGTGCCAGCAGCTTATCCGGAAACACCATATATTTT. This translates into CASSLSGNTIYF.

This clone has a single count. V gene TRBV7-2 combines with J gene TRBJ1-2; possible D gene TRBD1, 6 bases. Germline-derived CDR1 and CDR2 are SGHTA and FQGNSA. V dropped 6 bases and J dropped 5 bases, with 16 bases sitting between them. The CDR3 extends over 14 amino acids. The CDR3: CASRNTGRAYGYTF. In DNA form, the CDR3 reads TGTGCCAGCAGAAATACAGGGCGGGCATATGGCTACACCTTC.

The chain recombines TRBV5-4 with TRBJ2-1; TRBD2 might be the D (7 bases). The V end lost 4 bases, the J end lost 3 bases, and 14 bases lay between the germline ends. The V gene's germline CDR1 is SGHNT and CDR2 YYREEE (reference sequence). The CDR3 has 15 amino acids. In DNA, the CDR3 is TGTGCCAGCAGCACCGGGGGGCCTGACTACAATGAGCAGTTCTTC. Amino acids: CASSTGGPDYNEQFF.

A word on this clone: Likely a read error: the CDR3 ends without its conserved phenylalanine or tryptophan. The CDR3 loop reads CASSAGVPSPLHL. CDR3 bases: TGTGCCAGCAGTGCAGGAGTTCCCTCACCCCTCCACCTT. J is TRBJ1-6 and V is TRBV6-1; unclear D gene. The germline V gene encodes CDR1 MNHNS and CDR2 SASEGT. The CDR3 sequence is 13 residues long. Trimming took off 4 bases at V and 10 bases at J, with 11 bases between the two ends.

The CDR3 region has the DNA TGTGCCAGCAGTTTAGAGCCCCGCAGCGGGGGAAACACCATATATTTT. Protein product: CASSLEPRSGGNTIYF. The chain joins TRBV28 to TRBJ1-3; D is uncertain. Deletions cut 2 bases from V and 4 bases from J, with 15 bases between. Germline CDR1 reads MDHEN; CDR2 reads SYDVKM. The CDR3 has 16 amino acids.

The genes are TRBV7-3 and TRBJ2-1; either TRBD1 or TRBD2 may supply D (5 bases each). The V end lost 0 bases, the J end lost 11 bases, and 17 bases lay between the germline ends. There are 15 residues in the CDR3. Germline V gene sequence: CDR1 SGHTA, CDR2 FQGTGA. The CDR3 spells CASSLTVQQGTQQFF. The CDR3 coding sequence is TGTGCCAGCAGCTTAACGGTCCAACAAGGGACCCAGCAGTTCTTC.

The chain recombines TRBV5-1 with TRBJ2-7; the match to TRBD1 covers 9 bases. V gave up 8 bases and J gave up 2 bases; unmatched junction bases: 11. Germline lookup yields CDR1 SGHRS and CDR2 YFSETQ. The CDR3 is made up of 15 amino acids. The CDR3: CASKGGDRETYEQYF. The CDR3 coding sequence is TGCGCCAGTAAGGGCGGGGACAGGGAAACCTACGAGCAGTACTTC. The full variable domain, its missing parts supplied by reference TRBV5-1 and TRBJ2-7, is KAGVTQTPRYLIKTRGQQVTLSCSPISGHRSVSWYQQTPGQGLQFLFEYFSETQRNKGNFPGRFSGRQFSNSRSEMNVSTLELGDSALYLCASKGGDRETYEQYFGPGTRLTVT.